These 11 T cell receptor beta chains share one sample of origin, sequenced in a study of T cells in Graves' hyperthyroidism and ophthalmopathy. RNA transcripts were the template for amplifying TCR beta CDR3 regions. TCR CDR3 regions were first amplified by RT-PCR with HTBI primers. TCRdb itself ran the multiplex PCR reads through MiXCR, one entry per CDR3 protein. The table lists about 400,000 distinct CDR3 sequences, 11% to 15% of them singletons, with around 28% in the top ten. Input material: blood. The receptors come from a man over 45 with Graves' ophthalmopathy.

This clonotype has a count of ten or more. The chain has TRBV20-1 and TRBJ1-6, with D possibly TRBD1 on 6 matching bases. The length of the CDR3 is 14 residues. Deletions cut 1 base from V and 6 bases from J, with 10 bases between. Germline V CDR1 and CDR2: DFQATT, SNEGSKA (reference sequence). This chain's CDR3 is CSARGGAGNSPLHF. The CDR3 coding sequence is TGCAGTGCTAGAGGGGGGGCGGGTAATTCACCCCTCCACTTT.

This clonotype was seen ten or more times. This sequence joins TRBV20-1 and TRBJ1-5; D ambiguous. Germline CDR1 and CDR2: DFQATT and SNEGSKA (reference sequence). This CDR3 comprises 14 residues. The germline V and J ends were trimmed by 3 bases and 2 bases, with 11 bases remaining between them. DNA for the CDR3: TGCAGTGCTAGCCCGGGAGTGGGCAATCAGCCCCAGCATTTT. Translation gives CSASPGVGNQPQHF.

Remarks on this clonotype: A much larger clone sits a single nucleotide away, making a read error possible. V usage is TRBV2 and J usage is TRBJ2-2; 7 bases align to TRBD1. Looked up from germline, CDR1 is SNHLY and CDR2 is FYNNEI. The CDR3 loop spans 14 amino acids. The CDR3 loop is CASRGDRATGEMFF. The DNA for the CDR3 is TGTGCCAGCAGGGGAGACAGGGCCACCGGGGAGATGTTTTTT.

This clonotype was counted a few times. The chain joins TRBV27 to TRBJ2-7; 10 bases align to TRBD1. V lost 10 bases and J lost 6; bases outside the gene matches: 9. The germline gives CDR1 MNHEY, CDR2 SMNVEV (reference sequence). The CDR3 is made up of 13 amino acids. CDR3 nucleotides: TGTGCCACCTCGGGACAGGGGAGAGGCGAGCAGTACTTC. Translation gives CATSGQGRGEQYF.

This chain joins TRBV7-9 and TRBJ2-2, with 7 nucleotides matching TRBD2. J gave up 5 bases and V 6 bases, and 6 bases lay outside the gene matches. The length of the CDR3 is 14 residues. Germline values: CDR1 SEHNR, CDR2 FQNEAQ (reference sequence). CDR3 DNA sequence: TGTGCCAGCAGGCTCGAGGGAGGGACCGGGGAGCTGTTTTTT. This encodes CASRLEGGTGELFF.

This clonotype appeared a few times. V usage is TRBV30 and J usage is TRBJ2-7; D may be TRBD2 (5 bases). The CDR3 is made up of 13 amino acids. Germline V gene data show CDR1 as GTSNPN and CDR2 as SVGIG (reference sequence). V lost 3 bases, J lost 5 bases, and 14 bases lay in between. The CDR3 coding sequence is TGTGCCTGGAGAAGTAGCGTCCCCCACGAGCAGTACTTC. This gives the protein CAWRSSVPHEQYF. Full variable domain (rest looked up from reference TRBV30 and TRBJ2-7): SQTIHQWPATLVQPVGSPLSLECTVEGTSNPNLYWYRQAAGRGLQLLFYSVGIGQISSEVPQNLSASRPQDRQFILSSKKLLLSDSGFYLCAWRSSVPHEQYFGPGTRLTVT.

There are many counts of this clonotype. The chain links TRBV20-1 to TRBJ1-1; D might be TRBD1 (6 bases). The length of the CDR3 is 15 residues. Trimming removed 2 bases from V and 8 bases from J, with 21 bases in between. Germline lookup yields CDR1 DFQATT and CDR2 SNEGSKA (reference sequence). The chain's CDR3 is CSARLGGGAVTEAFF. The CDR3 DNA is TGCAGTGCTAGATTAGGGGGGGGGGCCGTGACCGAAGCTTTCTTT.

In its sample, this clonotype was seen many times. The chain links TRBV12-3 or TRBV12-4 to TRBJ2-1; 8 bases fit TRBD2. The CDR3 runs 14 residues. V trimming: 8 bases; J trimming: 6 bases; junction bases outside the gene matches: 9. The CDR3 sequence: CASFRTSQGNEQFF. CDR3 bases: TGTGCCAGCTTCAGGACTAGCCAAGGCAATGAGCAGTTCTTC.

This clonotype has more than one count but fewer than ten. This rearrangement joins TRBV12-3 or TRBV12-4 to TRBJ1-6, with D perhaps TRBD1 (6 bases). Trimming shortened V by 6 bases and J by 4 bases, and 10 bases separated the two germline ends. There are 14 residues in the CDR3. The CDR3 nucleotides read TGTGCCAGCAGGGAGACAGGTTATAATTCACCCCTCCACTTT. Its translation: CASRETGYNSPLHF.

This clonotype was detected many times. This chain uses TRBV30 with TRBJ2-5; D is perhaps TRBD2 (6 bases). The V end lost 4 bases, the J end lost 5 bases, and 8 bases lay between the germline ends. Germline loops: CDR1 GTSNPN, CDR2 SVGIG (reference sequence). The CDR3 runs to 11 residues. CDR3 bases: TGTGCCTGGACAAGCGGGGAGACCCAGTACTTC. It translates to CAWTSGETQYF. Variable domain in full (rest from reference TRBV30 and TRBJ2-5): SQTIHQWPATLVQPVGSPLSLECTVEGTSNPNLYWYRQAAGRGLQLLFYSVGIGQISSEVPQNLSASRPQDRQFILSSKKLLLSDSGFYLCAWTSGETQYFGPGTRLLVL.

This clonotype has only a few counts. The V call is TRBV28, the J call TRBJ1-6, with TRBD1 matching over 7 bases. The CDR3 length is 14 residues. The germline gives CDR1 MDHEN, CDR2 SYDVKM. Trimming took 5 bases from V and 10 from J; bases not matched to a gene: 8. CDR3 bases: TGTGCCAGCAGTATAAGACAGGGCCTCTCACCCCTCCACTTT. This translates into CASSIRQGLSPLHF. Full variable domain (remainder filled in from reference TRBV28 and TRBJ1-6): DVKVTQSSRYLVKRTGEKVFLECVQDMDHENMFWYRQDPGLGLRLIYFSYDVKMKEKGDIPEGYSVSREKKERFSLILESASTNQTSMYLCASSIRQGLSPLHFGNGTRLTVT.